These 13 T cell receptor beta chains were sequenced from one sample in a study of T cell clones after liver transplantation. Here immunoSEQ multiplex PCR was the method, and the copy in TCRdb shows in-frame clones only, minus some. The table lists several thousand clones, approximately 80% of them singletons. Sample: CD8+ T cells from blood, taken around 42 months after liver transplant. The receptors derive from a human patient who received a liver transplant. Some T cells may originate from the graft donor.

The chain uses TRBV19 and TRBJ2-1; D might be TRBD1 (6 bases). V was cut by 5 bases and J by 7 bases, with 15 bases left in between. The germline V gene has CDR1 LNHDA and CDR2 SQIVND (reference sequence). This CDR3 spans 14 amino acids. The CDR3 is CASSPMGQLNEQFF. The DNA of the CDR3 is TGTGCCAGTAGTCCGATGGGACAACTAAATGAGCAGTTCTTC.

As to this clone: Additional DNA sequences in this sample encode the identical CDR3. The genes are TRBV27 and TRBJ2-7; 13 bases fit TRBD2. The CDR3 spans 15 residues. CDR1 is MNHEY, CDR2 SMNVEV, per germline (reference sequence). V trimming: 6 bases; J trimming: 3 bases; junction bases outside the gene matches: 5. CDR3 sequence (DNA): TGTGCCAGCAGGTCGGGACTAGCGGGGCTCTACGAGCAGTACTTC. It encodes CASRSGLAGLYEQYF.

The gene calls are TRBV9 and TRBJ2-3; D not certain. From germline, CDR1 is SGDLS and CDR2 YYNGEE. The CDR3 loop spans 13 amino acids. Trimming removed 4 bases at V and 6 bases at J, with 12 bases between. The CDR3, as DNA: TGTGCCAGCAGCCCGACCTACGGGGATACGCAGTATTTT. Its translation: CASSPTYGDTQYF.

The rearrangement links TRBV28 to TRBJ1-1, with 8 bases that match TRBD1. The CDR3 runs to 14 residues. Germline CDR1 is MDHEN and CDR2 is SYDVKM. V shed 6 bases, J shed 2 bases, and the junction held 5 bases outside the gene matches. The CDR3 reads CASSLQGGNTEAFF. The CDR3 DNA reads TGTGCCAGCAGCCTACAGGGGGGCAACACTGAAGCTTTCTTT.

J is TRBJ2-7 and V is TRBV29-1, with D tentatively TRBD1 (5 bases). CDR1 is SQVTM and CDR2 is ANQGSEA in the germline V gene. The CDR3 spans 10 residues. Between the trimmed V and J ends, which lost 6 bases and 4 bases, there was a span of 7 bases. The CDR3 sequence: CSVAGYEQYF. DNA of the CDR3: TGCAGCGTCGCAGGGTACGAGCAGTACTTC.

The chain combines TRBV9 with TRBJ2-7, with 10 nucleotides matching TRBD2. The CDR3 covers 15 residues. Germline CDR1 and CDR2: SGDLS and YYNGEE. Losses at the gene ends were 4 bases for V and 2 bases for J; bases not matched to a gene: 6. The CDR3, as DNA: TGTGCCAGCAGCTCGACTAGCGGGTTCACCTACGAGCAGTACTTC. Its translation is CASSSTSGFTYEQYF.

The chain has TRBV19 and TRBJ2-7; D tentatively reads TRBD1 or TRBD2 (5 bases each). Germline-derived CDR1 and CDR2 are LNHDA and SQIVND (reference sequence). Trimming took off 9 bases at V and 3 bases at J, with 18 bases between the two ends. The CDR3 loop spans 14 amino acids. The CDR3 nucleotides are TGTGCCAGCTCTTGGGACCTCTACAACTACGAGCAGTACTTC. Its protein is CASSWDLYNYEQYF. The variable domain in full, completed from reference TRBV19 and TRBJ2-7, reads DGGITQSPKYLFRKEGQNVTLSCEQNLNHDAMYWYRQDPGQGLRLIYYSQIVNDFQKGDIAEGYSVSREKKESFPLTVTSAQKNPTAFYLCASSWDLYNYEQYFGPGTRLTVT.

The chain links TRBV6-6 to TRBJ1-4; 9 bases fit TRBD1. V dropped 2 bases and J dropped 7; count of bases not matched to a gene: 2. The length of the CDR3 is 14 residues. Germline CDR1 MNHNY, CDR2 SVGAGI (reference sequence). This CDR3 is CASSYGTGFEKLFF. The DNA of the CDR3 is TGTGCCAGCAGTTACGGGACAGGGTTTGAAAAACTGTTTTTT.

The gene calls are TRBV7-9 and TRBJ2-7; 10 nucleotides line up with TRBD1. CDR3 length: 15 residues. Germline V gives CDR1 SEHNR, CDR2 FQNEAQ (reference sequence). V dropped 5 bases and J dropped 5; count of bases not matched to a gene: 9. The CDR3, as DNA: TGTGCCAGCAGCCCAGGGGGACAGGGGTCTAACGAGCAGTACTTC. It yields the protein CASSPGGQGSNEQYF.

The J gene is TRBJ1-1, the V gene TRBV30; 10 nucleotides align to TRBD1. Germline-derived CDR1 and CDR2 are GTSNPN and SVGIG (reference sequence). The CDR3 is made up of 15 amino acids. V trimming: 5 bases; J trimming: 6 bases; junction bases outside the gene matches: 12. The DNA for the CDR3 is TGTGCCTGGGGTATTAGGACAGGGGGGTTCGCTGAAGCTTTCTTT. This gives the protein CAWGIRTGGFAEAFF.

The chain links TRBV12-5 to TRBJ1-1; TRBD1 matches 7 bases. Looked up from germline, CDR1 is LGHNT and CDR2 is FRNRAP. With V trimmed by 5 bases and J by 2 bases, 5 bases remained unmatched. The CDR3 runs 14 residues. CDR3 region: CASGTDRVNTEAFF. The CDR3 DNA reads TGTGCTAGTGGTACCGACAGGGTCAACACTGAAGCTTTCTTT.

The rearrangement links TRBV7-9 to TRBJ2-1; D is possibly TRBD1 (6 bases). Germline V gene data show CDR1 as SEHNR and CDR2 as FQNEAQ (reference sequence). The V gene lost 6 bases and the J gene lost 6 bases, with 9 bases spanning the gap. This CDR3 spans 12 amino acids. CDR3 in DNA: TGTGCCAGCAGTCCACAGGGCAATGAGCAGTTCTTC. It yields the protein CASSPQGNEQFF.

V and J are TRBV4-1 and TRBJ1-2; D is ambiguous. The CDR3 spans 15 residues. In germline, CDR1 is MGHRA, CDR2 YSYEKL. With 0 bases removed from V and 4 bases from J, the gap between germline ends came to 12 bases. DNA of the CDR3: TGCGCCAGCAGCCAAGATCCGGGTCCTGGCTATGGCTACACCTTC. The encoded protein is CASSQDPGPGYGYTF.